This TCR beta chain was profiled in a study of blood T cell repertoires in COVID-19. TCRdb keeps only in-frame clones here, not all; method: immunoSEQ multiplex PCR. The repertoire holds approximately 250,000 clones, with roughly 88% as singletons. This clonotype was sampled from a middle-aged man who had recovered from COVID-19. Sequenced: peripheral blood.

The CDR3 sequence: CASSGGTGFQPQHF. CDR3 in DNA: TGTGCCAGCAGTGGGGGGACAGGGTTCCAGCCCCAGCATTTT. V is TRBV6-1 and J is TRBJ1-5; TRBD1 aligns across 9 bases. Germline V lookup: CDR1 MNHNS, CDR2 SASEGT. The CDR3 has 14 amino acids. The trim removed 4 bases at V and 7 bases at J, leaving 5 bases unmatched.